Below are 32 T cell receptor beta chains sequenced from a single sample in a study of blood T cell repertoires in COVID-19. Sequencing was performed with immunoSEQ multiplex PCR; in TCRdb, only in-frame clones are kept and a portion is missing. The sample comprises 200,000 to 250,000 clones, approximately 82% of which are singletons, and 2.5% to 3% rests with the top ten. Sequenced sample: peripheral blood. These receptors were collected from a man in his fifties or sixties with active or convalescent COVID-19.

The gene calls are TRBV10-1 and TRBJ1-6; D gene unclear. CDR3 size: 15 residues. CDR1 and CDR2 from the germline V gene are WNHNN and SYGVQD (reference sequence). V was cut by 0 bases and J by 8 bases, with 11 bases left in between. CDR3 DNA: TGCGCCAGCAGTGAGTCCTCACGAACATATTCACCCCTCCACTTT. This encodes CASSESSRTYSPLHF.

The gene calls are TRBV2 and TRBJ2-7, with TRBD2 identical over 11 bases. The CDR3 runs 15 residues. Germline-derived CDR1 and CDR2 are SNHLY and FYNNEI. The V gene end was trimmed by 4 bases and the J gene end by 5 bases; junction bases not matched to a gene: 7. CDR3 amino acids: CASSAALAGGNEQYF. The CDR3 DNA reads as TGTGCCAGCAGTGCGGCCCTAGCGGGAGGAAACGAGCAGTACTTC.

This chain connects TRBV5-1 to TRBJ1-5; D gene uncertain. The CDR3 is 15 amino acids. V lost 4 bases and J 0 bases, leaving 11 bases between the germline ends. The V gene's germline CDR1 is SGHRS and CDR2 YFSETQ. The CDR3 reads CASSLNPNSNQPQHF. CDR3 nucleotides: TGCGCCAGCAGCCTAAACCCCAATAGCAATCAGCCCCAGCATTTT.

V is TRBV4-3 and J is TRBJ2-3; a weak D match, TRBD2 (6 bases). CDR1 LGHNA and CDR2 YSLEER come from the germline V gene. V was pared by 0 bases and J by 2 bases, with 15 bases between. There are 17 residues in the CDR3. The CDR3 nucleotides are TGCGCCAGCAGCCAAGATCGGTCGGGACTTCACACAGATACGCAGTATTTT. Its translation is CASSQDRSGLHTDTQYF.

This rearrangement joins TRBV5-1 to TRBJ1-2, with D possibly TRBD1 on 5 matching bases. Deletions cut 0 bases from V and 8 bases from J, with 14 bases between. The CDR3 extends over 14 amino acids. Germline V gene sequence: CDR1 SGHRS, CDR2 YFSETQ. CDR3 loop: CASSLVVGDHGYTF. Written as DNA, the CDR3 is TGCGCCAGCAGCTTGGTTGTAGGGGATCACGGCTACACCTTC. Together with reference TRBV5-1 and TRBJ1-2, the CDR3 gives the full variable domain: KAGVTQTPRYLIKTRGQQVTLSCSPISGHRSVSWYQQTPGQGLQFLFEYFSETQRNKGNFPGRFSGRQFSNSRSEMNVSTLELGDSALYLCASSLVVGDHGYTFGSGTRLTVV.

This chain joins TRBV7-8 and TRBJ1-2, with 12 bases matching TRBD1. Germline-derived CDR1 and CDR2 are SGHVS and FQNEAQ. This CDR3 is 15 amino acids long. V shed 5 bases, J shed 8 bases, and the junction held 9 bases outside the gene matches. In DNA form, the CDR3 reads TGTGCCAGCAGCAGCCGGGACAGGGGGCGTTGGGGCTACACCTTC. This translates into CASSSRDRGRWGYTF.

This chain connects TRBV30 to TRBJ1-5, with D uncertain. Looked up from germline, CDR1 is GTSNPN and CDR2 is SVGIG (reference sequence). This CDR3 comprises 14 residues. The V end lost 2 bases, the J end lost 1 base, and 9 bases lay between the germline ends. The CDR3 nucleotides read TGTGCCTGGAGTCAAGGAGGGAGCAATCAGCCCCAGCATTTT. Its translation: CAWSQGGSNQPQHF. Together with reference TRBV30 and TRBJ1-5, the CDR3 gives the full variable domain: SQTIHQWPATLVQPVGSPLSLECTVEGTSNPNLYWYRQAAGRGLQLLFYSVGIGQISSEVPQNLSASRPQDRQFILSSKKLLLSDSGFYLCAWSQGGSNQPQHFGDGTRLSIL.

The CDR3 nucleotides are TGTGCCAGCAGCTTGGAGGTTTTGTCAGGGCCTCATGGCTACACCTTC. Translation gives CASSLEVLSGPHGYTF. The chain couples TRBV5-5 to TRBJ1-2; the D gene is possibly TRBD1 (5 bases). This CDR3 spans 16 amino acids. Trimming removed 0 bases from V and 6 bases from J, with 18 bases in between. Germline values: CDR1 SGHKS, CDR2 YYEKEE (reference sequence).

V usage is TRBV9 and J usage is TRBJ1-1; TRBD1 aligns across 8 bases. This CDR3 contains 15 residues. Trimming removed 4 bases from V and 7 bases from J; junction bases left unmatched: 12. Germline CDR1 and CDR2: SGDLS and YYNGEE. The DNA for the CDR3 is TGTGCCAGCAGCCCTCGACAGGGGACTGTGAGTGAAGCTTTCTTT. It encodes CASSPRQGTVSEAFF. The variable domain in full, with the rest retrieved from reference TRBV9 and TRBJ1-1, is DSGVTQTPKHLITATGQRVTLRCSPRSGDLSVYWYQQSLDQGLQFLIQYYNGEERAKGNILERFSAQQFPDLHSELNLSSLELGDSALYFCASSPRQGTVSEAFFGQGTRLTVV.

The J gene is TRBJ1-2, the V gene TRBV5-5; 9 nucleotides match TRBD1. Germline V gene lookup returns CDR1 SGHKS and CDR2 YYEKEE (reference sequence). The CDR3 length is 12 residues. After removal of 1 base from V and 11 bases from J, the junction contained 3 bases not matched to a gene. DNA for the CDR3: TGTGCCAGCAGCTTGTCTGACAGGGGGTACACCTTC. Encoded protein: CASSLSDRGYTF.

This clone has only a few counts. This chain joins TRBV7-9 and TRBJ1-2, with D possibly TRBD1 on 5 matching bases. The CDR3 is made up of 12 amino acids. V was trimmed by 5 bases and J by 2 bases, leaving 6 bases between them. Looked up from germline, CDR1 is SEHNR and CDR2 is FQNEAQ (reference sequence). The CDR3 DNA reads as TGTGCCAGCAGCCGGGGGAACTATGGCTACACCTTC. Protein: CASSRGNYGYTF.

The chain employs TRBV5-1 and TRBJ2-1; D perhaps matches TRBD2 (6 bases). CDR1 is SGHRS and CDR2 is YFSETQ in the germline V gene. The CDR3 has 16 residues. Trimming removed 2 bases at V and 0 bases at J, with 12 bases between. The CDR3 DNA reads TGCGCCAGCAGCTTTACAGCGGGTAGCTCCTACAATGAGCAGTTCTTC. The encoded protein is CASSFTAGSSYNEQFF.

The chain uses TRBV5-1 and TRBJ2-1; possible D gene TRBD1, 5 bases. V lost 4 bases and J 0 bases, leaving 14 bases between the germline ends. Germline V gene data show CDR1 as SGHRS and CDR2 as YFSETQ. There are 16 residues in the CDR3. DNA for the CDR3: TGCGCCAGCAGCGTTACTGGACACGCCTCCTACAATGAGCAGTTCTTC. Protein product: CASSVTGHASYNEQFF.

The chain is built from TRBV18 and TRBJ1-1; TRBD1 agrees at 8 bases. CDR1 is KGHSH, CDR2 LQKENI, per germline. V was pared by 3 bases and J by 5 bases, with 5 bases of the junction left unmatched. This CDR3 is built from 14 residues. The DNA of the CDR3 is TGTGCCAGCTCACCGGAGACAGGGGAGACTGAAGCTTTCTTT. Translated: CASSPETGETEAFF.

This clone has only one observation. This chain links TRBV24-1 with TRBJ2-1; TRBD1 matches 9 bases. Germline loops: CDR1 KGHDR, CDR2 SFDVKD. V lost 5 bases to trimming and J lost 9 bases; unmatched junction nucleotides: 7. This CDR3 region has 14 residues. CDR3 protein: CATSGDRAPSEQFF. CDR3 DNA sequence: TGTGCCACCAGTGGGGACAGGGCCCCTAGTGAGCAGTTCTTC.

The rearrangement uses TRBV5-1 and TRBJ2-1; 13 nucleotides line up with TRBD2. With 4 bases clipped from V and 16 bases from J, the junction kept 8 bases outside the gene matches. Germline V lookup: CDR1 SGHRS, CDR2 YFSETQ. The CDR3 consists of 13 residues. The CDR3: CASSEGLAGSRFF. The DNA for the CDR3 is TGCGCCAGCAGCGAGGGACTAGCGGGATCCCGATTCTTC. Complete variable domain (other parts from reference TRBV5-1 and TRBJ2-1): KAGVTQTPRYLIKTRGQQVTLSCSPISGHRSVSWYQQTPGQGLQFLFEYFSETQRNKGNFPGRFSGRQFSNSRSEMNVSTLELGDSALYLCASSEGLAGSRFFGPGTRLTVL.

V usage is TRBV10-3 and J usage is TRBJ1-2; possible D gene TRBD1, 5 bases. Trimming removed 0 bases at V and 8 bases at J, with 13 bases between. The CDR3 runs 14 residues. CDR1 ENHRY and CDR2 SYGVKD come from the germline V gene. The CDR3 spells CAISESEGMGGYTF. The CDR3 DNA is TGTGCCATCAGTGAGTCGGAGGGGATGGGAGGCTACACCTTC.

V gene TRBV19 combines with J gene TRBJ1-5; 10 positions agree with TRBD1. J lost 4 bases, V lost 3 bases, and 6 bases had no gene match. The germline CDR1 and CDR2 sequences are LNHDA and SQIVND (reference sequence). The length of the CDR3 is 16 residues. In DNA, the CDR3 is TGTGCCAGTAGTATGTGGGTGGGACAGGGGAATCAGCCCCAGCATTTT. Translation: CASSMWVGQGNQPQHF.

V usage is TRBV19 and J usage is TRBJ2-7, with 8 bases that match TRBD1. The CDR3 has 13 amino acids. The germline V gene has CDR1 LNHDA and CDR2 SQIVND (reference sequence). Trimming removed 8 bases from V and 2 bases from J; junction bases left unmatched: 5. The CDR3 is CASGTGGAYEQYF. Written as DNA, the CDR3 is TGTGCCAGTGGGACAGGAGGGGCCTACGAGCAGTACTTC.

This clone is a singleton in its sample. The rearrangement links TRBV24-1 to TRBJ1-6; 7 bases agree with TRBD1. The V gene's germline CDR1 is KGHDR and CDR2 SFDVKD. Losses at the gene ends were 9 bases for V and 3 bases for J; bases not matched to a gene: 4. CDR3 length: 14 residues. For the CDR3, the DNA is TGTGCCACCCAAGACAGGGACTATAATTCACCCCTCCACTTT. This gives the protein CATQDRDYNSPLHF.

The chain recombines TRBV3-1 (or the pseudogene TRBV3-2) with TRBJ2-1; D call uncertain. This CDR3 is 14 amino acids long. CDR1 and CDR2 (germline): LGHDT, YNNKEL (reference sequence). V was shortened by 2 bases and J by 14 bases, with 19 bases between the two germline ends. CDR3 bases: TGTGCCAGCAGCCAACAGACTCCACGTGTGGTGGAGTTCTTC. The encoded protein is CASSQQTPRVVEFF.

The gene calls are TRBV24-1 and TRBJ1-5, with 7 positions matching TRBD1. With 3 bases clipped from V and 3 bases from J, the junction kept 7 bases outside the gene matches. Germline CDR1 reads KGHDR; CDR2 reads SFDVKD. The CDR3 length is 16 residues. CDR3 loop: CATSDPRTGNNQPQHF. The CDR3 DNA follows: TGTGCCACCAGTGATCCCCGGACAGGCAACAATCAGCCCCAGCATTTT.

The genes are TRBV19 and TRBJ1-2, with D maybe TRBD1 (6 bases). Germline V gene sequence: CDR1 LNHDA, CDR2 SQIVND (reference sequence). Trimming removed 5 bases from V and 4 bases from J, with 17 bases in between. This CDR3 is built from 15 residues. The CDR3 sequence is CASSPQGGLGYGYTF. CDR3 nucleotide sequence: TGTGCCAGTAGTCCACAGGGAGGGCTAGGCTATGGCTACACCTTC. Looking up the rest from reference TRBV19 and TRBJ1-2 gives the full variable domain: DGGITQSPKYLFRKEGQNVTLSCEQNLNHDAMYWYRQDPGQGLRLIYYSQIVNDFQKGDIAEGYSVSREKKESFPLTVTSAQKNPTAFYLCASSPQGGLGYGYTFGSGTRLTVV.

V and J are TRBV28 and TRBJ2-3, with D possibly TRBD1 on 6 matching bases. Germline loops: CDR1 MDHEN, CDR2 SYDVKM. Trimming pared 7 bases from V and 5 bases from J, leaving 13 bases between. The CDR3 consists of 13 residues. CDR3 DNA sequence: TGTGCCAGCACCAGTACAGGGATAGATACGCAGTATTTT. Protein product: CASTSTGIDTQYF. The full variable domain, rest sourced from reference TRBV28 and TRBJ2-3, is DVKVTQSSRYLVKRTGEKVFLECVQDMDHENMFWYRQDPGLGLRLIYFSYDVKMKEKGDIPEGYSVSREKKERFSLILESASTNQTSMYLCASTSTGIDTQYFGPGTRLTVL.

The V and J genes are TRBV5-6 and TRBJ1-2; D remains unclear. V lost 2 bases and J lost 8, with 7 bases in between. Per germline, CDR1 SGHDT and CDR2 YYEEEE. The CDR3 covers 11 residues. Here the CDR3 reads CASSFLLGYTF. The CDR3 DNA reads TGTGCCAGCAGCTTTCTCCTAGGCTACACCTTC.

V gene TRBV24-1 combines with J gene TRBJ2-1; 11 nucleotides agree with TRBD2. V lost 7 bases and J lost 7; bases outside the gene matches: 5. Per the germline V gene, CDR1 is KGHDR and CDR2 is SFDVKD. There are 14 residues in the CDR3. The CDR3 reads CATRTSGILNEQFF. The DNA for the CDR3 is TGTGCCACCAGGACTAGCGGGATATTAAATGAGCAGTTCTTC.

This clone was found a few times. The chain has TRBV18 and TRBJ1-5; 8 bases align to TRBD1. This CDR3 contains 14 residues. The J segment lost 5 bases and the V segment lost 10 bases, leaving 10 bases of the junction unmatched. The germline V gene encodes CDR1 KGHSH and CDR2 LQKENI. As DNA, the CDR3 is TGTGCCACCCATACCGGGACAGGTGATCAGCCCCAGCATTTT. Its translation: CATHTGTGDQPQHF.

The chain uses TRBV9 and TRBJ1-2; perhaps TRBD1 as D (5 bases). The germline CDR1 and CDR2 sequences are SGDLS and YYNGEE. The V end lost 0 bases, the J end lost 5 bases, and 8 bases lay between the germline ends. There are 13 residues in the CDR3. For the CDR3, the DNA is TGTGCCAGCAGCGTAGCAGGGTATTATGGCTACACCTTC. Its translation: CASSVAGYYGYTF. Drawing the rest from reference TRBV9 and TRBJ1-2, the complete variable domain is DSGVTQTPKHLITATGQRVTLRCSPRSGDLSVYWYQQSLDQGLQFLIQYYNGEERAKGNILERFSAQQFPDLHSELNLSSLELGDSALYFCASSVAGYYGYTFGSGTRLTVV.

V gene TRBV20-1 combines with J gene TRBJ1-2; D is unresolved. Looked up from germline, CDR1 is DFQATT and CDR2 is SNEGSKA (reference sequence). The CDR3 is 11 residues long. Trimming took 3 bases from V and 4 from J, leaving 6 bases between them. CDR3 residues: CSASTRYGYTF. The CDR3 region has the DNA TGCAGTGCTAGCACACGCTATGGCTACACCTTC.

In this sample, this clone turned up a few times. The V and J genes are TRBV6-4 and TRBJ2-2; a possible D gene is TRBD1 (6 bases). Germline CDR1 and CDR2: MRHNA and SNTAGT. This CDR3 contains 15 residues. The V end lost 4 bases, the J end lost 2 bases, and 11 bases lay between the germline ends. CDR3 DNA sequence: TGTGCCAGCAGTGTAGAACAGGGAAACACCGGGGAGCTGTTTTTT. Translating it yields CASSVEQGNTGELFF.

The chain couples TRBV28 to TRBJ2-4; possible D gene TRBD1, 5 bases. CDR3 length: 15 amino acids. V shed 2 bases and J shed 8 bases, with 16 bases lying between them. CDR1 is MDHEN, CDR2 SYDVKM, per germline. CDR3 bases: TGTGCCAGCAGTTTAAGGGTTCAGCTAGGGGACATTCAGTACTTC. As protein: CASSLRVQLGDIQYF.

The chain joins TRBV27 to TRBJ2-7, with D maybe TRBD2 (5 bases). The CDR3 has 14 amino acids. Germline V gene lookup returns CDR1 MNHEY and CDR2 SMNVEV (reference sequence). Trimming stripped 6 bases from V and 3 bases from J, with 15 bases between. The CDR3 region has the DNA TGTGCCAGCAGGGGAAGCGGAGAGCTCTACGAGCAGTACTTC. This translates into CASRGSGELYEQYF.